This T cell receptor beta chain was sequenced for a study of vaccination effects on CD4 cells after COVID-19 (dated by TCRdb to the early 2020s). As for the study more broadly: Post-vaccine samples across the study were collected a median of 72 days after the second dose, with a range of 14 to 241. A total of around eleven COVID-19 convalescent patients and a handful of SARS-CoV-2-naive healthy vaccine recipients were included in the full study. SARS-CoV-2 spike-specific CD4+ TCR repertoires were compared before and after mRNA vaccination in COVID-19 convalescent patients and in infection-naive vaccine recipients. In the study, cultures from other donors were sequenced using the Oncomine TCR Beta short-read assay on an Illumina iSeq 100. General conclusions and limits of the study: The study was limited by a small number of convalescent patients, and early post-infection timepoints were lacking. In healthy vaccine recipients, vaccine-induced clones were almost all SARS-CoV-2 mono-reactive, with only 1 of 255 being cross-reactive with common cold coronaviruses. At late post-vaccination timepoints, both infection-induced and vaccine-induced clones showed marked clonal contraction, consistent with waning T cell responses.

About this clone itself: No cognate antigen has been identified for it. The sample holds no much larger clone one base away, and base qualities are not on file.

In the ViraFEST assay, PBMC were stimulated with viral peptide pools, and antigen-specific CD4+ T cell clonotypes were then identified by expansion using TCR sequencing. After approximately 11 days of culture, CD4+ T cells were isolated with the EasySep CD4+ T cell isolation kit. Each participant received two doses of an mRNA SARS-CoV-2 vaccine, either BNT162b2 or mRNA-1273. None of the healthy vaccine recipients had a prior SARS-CoV-2 infection, which was confirmed by nucleocapsid antibody tests that came back negative both before and after vaccination. Some 2.2 million PBMC per well were cultured in IMDM with 5% human AB serum, 10 IU/ml IL-2 and gentamicin, plus 10 ug/ml peptides. On days 3 and 7, half of the culture medium was replaced with fresh IL-2-containing medium. Unless noted otherwise, every peptide stimulation condition was cultured in triplicate wells. PBMC were separated from whole blood using Ficoll-Paque Plus gradient centrifugation and were then either cryopreserved at -140C or used fresh. The overlapping peptide pools covered the spike proteins of SARS-CoV-2 as well as those of the common cold coronaviruses HCoV-NL63, HCoV-OC43 and HCoV-229E. The QIAamp micro DNA kit was used to extract genomic DNA from the cultured CD4+ T cells.

The CDR3 has 14 amino acids, counting the end cysteine and phenylalanine. Just CDR3 DNA is preserved here, 42 bases in frame from base 1. As encoded in the germline V gene, CDR1 is SGHTA while CDR2 is FQGNSA. A distance of 9 bases separates the germline ends of V and J, which lose 2 bases and 2 bases respectively. The library relied on the immunoSEQ multiplex PCR assay. DNA from the cultured, isolated CD4+ T cells was subjected to TCR beta CDR3 sequencing. In the authors' own workflow: The analysis removed non-productive TCR sequences, trimmed reads to the CDR3 region, and retained only CDR3s that were 7 or more amino acids long. The MANAFEST web app was used to identify antigen-specific clonotypes by comparing expansion in peptide wells with expansion in reference cultures. For clones to be considered positive, expansion at FDR<0.05 versus reference and all other wells, an odds ratio above 5, and a frequency above 0.1% in two replicate wells were required. Cross-reactive clonotypes were defined as significantly expanded in SARS-CoV-2 spike wells and in at least one common cold coronavirus spike condition. Using the stringdist R package, CDR3 similarity was measured by Levenshtein distance, and unrooted trees were constructed with ape in R 3.6.1. Drawn from immuneACCESS, this table holds only the in-frame rearrangements with V and J called that TCRdb kept. Clones are partly lost; checked studies trace under half to an unresolved V gene and leave the rest unexplained. That table gives V, J and clone size, and the DNA gave D and trimming. Across this sample there are 65,000 to 95,000 clones, with roughly 73% seen only once. Around 1.1% of the sample is in the top ten clones.

The sequence is built from TRBV7-2 and TRBJ2-5, with no reliable assignment of the D segment. This receptor was taken from a human donor who received a COVID-19 vaccine. Sequencing used CD4+ T cells from PBMCs cultured with HCoV-OC43 spike peptides, obtained after COVID-19 vaccination. The cell subset or site label for this specimen denotes: HCoV-OC43 spike overlapping peptide pool stimulation. CDR3 region: CASSLYGRQETQYF. The sequenced DNA is TGTGCCAGCAGCTTATACGGCAGGCAAGAGACCCAGTACTTC.